Each of the 29 T cell receptor beta chains below was sequenced from the same sample in a study of monozygotic twins with inflammatory bowel disease. Reprocessing the 5' RACE reads, TCRdb reports a single entry for every CDR3 protein and omits DNA. In total, the table holds 150,000 to 200,000 distinct CDR3 sequences. Input material: blood. These receptors all come from a human donor with ulcerative colitis or Crohn's disease, or a healthy co-twin of an affected twin (not recorded which).

V gene TRBV15 combines with J gene TRBJ2-1; checking the TCRdb D call of TRBD1 is not possible without DNA. Germline loops: CDR1 LNHNV, CDR2 YYDKDF (reference sequence). The CDR3 contains 14 residues. This CDR3 is CATSIPDSPGSQFF.

The chain couples TRBV28 to TRBJ2-7; absent DNA, TCRdb's TRBD2 call cannot be checked. The CDR3 is made up of 15 amino acids. Germline loops: CDR1 MDHEN, CDR2 SYDVKM. The CDR3 loop is CASSWGTANSYEQYF.

The gene calls are TRBV5-6 and TRBJ1-4. The CDR3 extends over 14 amino acids. Germline CDR1 and CDR2: SGHDT and YYEEEE. The CDR3 reads CASSLGLVGEKLFF.

The J gene is TRBJ1-2, the V gene TRBV18. In germline, CDR1 is KGHSH, CDR2 LQKENI. The CDR3 has 13 amino acids. CDR3 residues: CASSSGLNYGYTF.

This sequence joins TRBV7-9 and TRBJ1-6. This CDR3 region has 12 residues. Germline V gene data show CDR1 as SEHNR and CDR2 as FQNEAQ (reference sequence). CDR3 amino acids: CASSRDNSPLHF.

The chain joins TRBV24-1 to TRBJ2-1; there is no DNA to check the TCRdb D call of TRBD1. This CDR3 region has 16 residues. CDR1 and CDR2 (germline): KGHDR, SFDVKD. CDR3 sequence: CATMTGGLGTYNEQFF.

The chain couples TRBV20-1 to TRBJ2-3; the D gene TCRdb calls, TRBD2, cannot be checked with no DNA. CDR3 length: 16 residues. Germline CDR1 and CDR2: DFQATT and SNEGSKA (reference sequence). The CDR3 sequence is CSARERGGSGTDTQYF.

The gene calls are TRBV12-3 or TRBV12-4 and TRBJ2-1; TCRdb names TRBD1, which stays unverified in the absence of DNA. The CDR3 has 15 residues. The CDR3 here is CASSTWGSSYNEQFF.

V gene TRBV5-1 combines with J gene TRBJ1-1. The V gene's germline CDR1 is SGHRS and CDR2 YFSETQ. The CDR3 extends over 16 amino acids. The CDR3 is CASGRLVRRRNTEAFF.

The rearrangement links TRBV5-1 to TRBJ2-1; TCRdb designates TRBD2, a call that cannot be tested without DNA. The CDR3 loop spans 16 amino acids. Per the germline V gene, CDR1 is SGHRS and CDR2 is YFSETQ. The CDR3 here is CASSLAQASGGGEQFF.

This chain links TRBV2 with TRBJ1-5; TCRdb proposes TRBD1, but this gene call is untestable without DNA. The germline V gene encodes CDR1 SNHLY and CDR2 FYNNEI. The CDR3 totals 15 residues. CDR3 protein: CASSEQGFRNQPQHF.

This rearrangement joins TRBV5-5 to TRBJ1-6. This CDR3 is built from 16 residues. Germline V gene data show CDR1 as SGHKS and CDR2 as YYEKEE (reference sequence). This CDR3 is CASSLGRSSYNSPLHF.

V gene TRBV4-3 combines with J gene TRBJ2-3; no DNA is available, so the TRBD2 call from TCRdb remains unchecked. This CDR3 comprises 17 residues. Germline V gene lookup returns CDR1 LGHNA and CDR2 YSLEER. The CDR3 sequence: CASSQDGGTSGTDTQYF.

V and J are TRBV24-1 and TRBJ2-3; TCRdb calls TRBD2, which cannot be checked without DNA. Germline V gives CDR1 KGHDR, CDR2 SFDVKD. The CDR3 is 16 residues long. CDR3 protein: CATSRGGLAGRDTQYF.

The rearrangement links TRBV27 to TRBJ1-6. Germline CDR1 is MNHEY and CDR2 is SMNVEV (reference sequence). CDR3 length: 14 amino acids. The CDR3 protein is CASSLSREGSPLHF.

J is TRBJ2-2 and V is TRBV5-1. The CDR3 runs to 14 residues. CDR1 is SGHRS and CDR2 is YFSETQ in the germline V gene. Here the CDR3 reads CASSVGQNTGELFF. Using reference TRBV5-1 and TRBJ2-2 for the parts outside the CDR3, the full variable domain is KAGVTQTPRYLIKTRGQQVTLSCSPISGHRSVSWYQQTPGQGLQFLFEYFSETQRNKGNFPGRFSGRQFSNSRSEMNVSTLELGDSALYLCASSVGQNTGELFFGEGSRLTVL.

This chain joins TRBV20-1 and TRBJ2-3; TCRdb's D gene call, TRBD2, goes unchecked for lack of DNA. Germline V gene lookup returns CDR1 DFQATT and CDR2 SNEGSKA (reference sequence). The CDR3 is 16 residues long. CDR3 in amino acids: CSARDRRLAASDTQYF.

The chain carries TRBV7-8 and TRBJ2-1; TCRdb's assignment of TRBD1 cannot be checked, as there is no DNA. This CDR3 comprises 15 residues. Looked up from germline, CDR1 is SGHVS and CDR2 is FQNEAQ. CDR3 residues: CASSLTGTGNNEQFF.

The rearrangement joins TRBV19 to TRBJ1-1; TCRdb's D call, TRBD1, is unchecked because there is no DNA. CDR3 length equals 14 residues. CDR1 and CDR2 from the germline V gene are LNHDA and SQIVND (reference sequence). The CDR3 sequence: CASLKGQLNTEAFF.

The chain is built from TRBV28 and TRBJ2-1; lacking DNA, the TRBD1 call made by TCRdb goes unchecked. This CDR3 has 14 amino acids. Germline V lookup: CDR1 MDHEN, CDR2 SYDVKM. The CDR3 is CASRTAGTGSEQFF.

The rearrangement links TRBV20-1 to TRBJ1-1. The germline V gene encodes CDR1 DFQATT and CDR2 SNEGSKA (reference sequence). The CDR3 consists of 12 residues. The chain's CDR3 is CSALNLNTEAFF.

V is TRBV5-1 and J is TRBJ1-6. The length of the CDR3 is 14 residues. CDR1 SGHRS and CDR2 YFSETQ come from the germline V gene. CDR3 amino acids: CASTLGGRNSPLHF.

V and J are TRBV5-4 and TRBJ1-6. The V gene's germline CDR1 is SGHNT and CDR2 YYREEE (reference sequence). This CDR3 region has 14 residues. The CDR3 sequence: CASSLLDRISPLHF.

The chain combines TRBV27 with TRBJ2-3. Germline CDR1 MNHEY, CDR2 SMNVEV (reference sequence). This CDR3 region has 15 residues. The CDR3 loop is CASSLSAVAPDTQYF.

The V call is TRBV25-1, the J call TRBJ1-4; TCRdb's D call of TRBD1 is untestable without DNA. The germline V gene encodes CDR1 MGHDK and CDR2 SYGVNS. The CDR3 covers 16 residues. This CDR3 reads CASSERTGATNEKLFF.

The chain combines TRBV24-1 with TRBJ2-5; the D gene TCRdb calls, TRBD1, cannot be checked with no DNA. In germline, CDR1 is KGHDR, CDR2 SFDVKD. CDR3 length equals 15 residues. The CDR3 sequence is CATSDPGQGGETQYF.

V usage is TRBV5-4 and J usage is TRBJ2-1; there is no DNA to check the TCRdb D call of TRBD1. Germline V gives CDR1 SGHNT, CDR2 YYREEE (reference sequence). The CDR3 length is 16 residues. This chain's CDR3 is CASSLPGTRTYNEQFF.

The rearrangement uses TRBV5-5 and TRBJ2-2. Germline V gene sequence: CDR1 SGHKS, CDR2 YYEKEE (reference sequence). The length of the CDR3 is 15 residues. This CDR3 reads CASSLGDPNTGELFF.

V and J are TRBV7-8 and TRBJ1-5; the TCRdb D gene call, TRBD1, has no DNA to confirm it. This CDR3 is built from 17 residues. Per the germline V gene, CDR1 is SGHVS and CDR2 is FQNEAQ. CDR3 residues: CASSLAGGRGSNQPQHF.